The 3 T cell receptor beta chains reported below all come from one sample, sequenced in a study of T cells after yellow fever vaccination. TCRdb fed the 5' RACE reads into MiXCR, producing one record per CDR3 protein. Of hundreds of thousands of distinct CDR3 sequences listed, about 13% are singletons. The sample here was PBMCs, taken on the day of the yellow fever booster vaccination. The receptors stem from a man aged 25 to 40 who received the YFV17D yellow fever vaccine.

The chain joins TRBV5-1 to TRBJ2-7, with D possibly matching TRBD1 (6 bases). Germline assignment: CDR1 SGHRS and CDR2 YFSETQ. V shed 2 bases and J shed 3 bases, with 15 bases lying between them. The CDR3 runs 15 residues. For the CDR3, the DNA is TGCGCCAGCAGCTTAATCTCCAGGGGTAACTACGAGCAGTACTTC. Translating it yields CASSLISRGNYEQYF.

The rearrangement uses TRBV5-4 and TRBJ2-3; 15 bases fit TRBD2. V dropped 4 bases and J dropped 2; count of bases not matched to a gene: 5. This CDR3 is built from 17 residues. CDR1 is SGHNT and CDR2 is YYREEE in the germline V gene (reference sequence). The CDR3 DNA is TGTGCCAGCAGCCGTGGACTAGCGGGAGGGAACACAGATACGCAGTATTTT. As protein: CASSRGLAGGNTDTQYF.

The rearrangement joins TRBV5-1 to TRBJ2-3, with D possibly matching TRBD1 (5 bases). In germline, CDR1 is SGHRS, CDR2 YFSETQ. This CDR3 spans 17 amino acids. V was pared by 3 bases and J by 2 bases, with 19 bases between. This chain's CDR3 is CASSSLPGQPNTDTQYF. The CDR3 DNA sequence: TGCGCCAGCAGCTCCCTTCCCGGACAACCAAACACAGATACGCAGTATTTT.